The 22 T cell receptor beta chains given below trace back to one sample, sequenced in a study of cytomegalovirus exposure and HLA in healthy donors. Vbeta (60) and Jbeta (13) primers were used in the PCR. TCRdb's copy holds only in-frame clones and misses some; the assay was immunoSEQ multiplex PCR. Its table lists approximately 150,000 clones. The sample taken for sequencing was PBMCs. All receptors derive from a male donor in good health and CMV-seronegative.

Of note for this clone: Compared with germline, one end of the junction differs, possibly owing to a read error. The V and J genes are TRBV7-7 and TRBJ2-2; 7 nucleotides match TRBD1. CDR3 length equals 17 residues. In germline, CDR1 is SSHAT, CDR2 FNYEAQ (reference sequence). The CDR3 DNA follows: TGTGCTAGCAGCCCGCTAGGGACAGTTACGAACACCGGGGAGCTGTTTTTT. It translates to CASSPLGTVTNTGELFF. The full variable domain, completed using reference TRBV7-7 and TRBJ2-2, is GAGVSQSPRYKVTKRGQDVTLRCDPISSHATLYWYQQALGQGPEFLTYFNYEAQPDKSGLPSDRFSAERPEGSISTLTIQRTEQRDSAMYRCASSPLGTVTNTGELFFGEGSRLTVL.

This rearrangement joins TRBV27 to TRBJ2-7; 8 bases align to TRBD2. Looked up from germline, CDR1 is MNHEY and CDR2 is SMNVEV (reference sequence). The CDR3 extends over 15 amino acids. The ends lost 8 bases at V and 5 bases at J; junction bases unmatched: 14. The CDR3 protein is CASRKGGWTSNEQYF. For the CDR3, the DNA is TGTGCCAGCCGTAAGGGGGGCTGGACTAGCAACGAGCAGTACTTC.

This chain links TRBV30 with TRBJ2-2; 13 bases map to TRBD2. Germline V gene lookup returns CDR1 GTSNPN and CDR2 SVGIG (reference sequence). This CDR3 region has 18 residues. V was pared by 2 bases and J by 4 bases, with 10 bases of the junction left unmatched. The CDR3 nucleotides read TGTGCCTGGAGTTTACTAGCGGGGGGGCCGAAGGGCACCGGGGAGCTGTTTTTT. As protein: CAWSLLAGGPKGTGELFF.

The chain is built from TRBV7-9 and TRBJ1-1, with D possibly TRBD1 on 5 matching bases. CDR1 and CDR2 from the germline V gene are SEHNR and FQNEAQ (reference sequence). The CDR3 is made up of 14 amino acids. Trimming shortened V by 1 base and J by 0 bases, and 6 bases separated the two germline ends. CDR3 amino acids: CASSLEGMNTEAFF. DNA of the CDR3: TGTGCCAGCAGCTTAGAGGGGATGAACACTGAAGCTTTCTTT.

J is TRBJ1-1 and V is TRBV29-1, with D possibly TRBD1 on 6 matching bases. The CDR3 extends over 13 amino acids. V lost 6 bases and J 0 bases, leaving 11 bases between the germline ends. The V gene's germline CDR1 is SQVTM and CDR2 ANQGSEA. The CDR3 nucleotides read TGCAGCGTAAGGACAGCCGTGAACACTGAAGCTTTCTTT. It specifies CSVRTAVNTEAFF.

The genes are TRBV4-3 and TRBJ1-2; unclear D gene. There are 15 residues in the CDR3. Germline loops: CDR1 LGHNA, CDR2 YSLEER. Trimming took 3 bases from V and 7 from J, leaving 18 bases between them. CDR3 sequence: CASSQGPIHRRGYTF. In nucleotides, the CDR3 is TGCGCCAGCAGCCAGGGCCCGATTCACCGGCGTGGCTACACCTTC.

The chain links TRBV15 to TRBJ1-6; weak D call: TRBD1 (6 bases). Germline CDR1 is LNHNV and CDR2 is YYDKDF (reference sequence). The CDR3 is 13 residues long. Trimming stripped 8 bases from V and 6 bases from J, with 11 bases between. The CDR3 DNA reads as TGTGCCACCGGGACAAATTTTAATTCACCCCTCCACTTT. This codes for CATGTNFNSPLHF. The full variable domain, in which reference TRBV15 and TRBJ1-6 provide the parts outside the CDR3, is DAMVIQNPRYQVTQFGKPVTLSCSQTLNHNVMYWYQQKSSQAPKLLFHYYDKDFNNEADTPDNFQSRRPNTSFCFLDIRSPGLGDTAMYLCATGTNFNSPLHFGNGTRLTVT.

This chain links TRBV29-1 with TRBJ1-1; D may be TRBD1 (5 bases). The CDR3 is 13 residues long. Germline lookup yields CDR1 SQVTM and CDR2 ANQGSEA. Trimming shortened V by 3 bases and J by 3 bases, and 11 bases separated the two germline ends. Here the CDR3 reads CSVDSQGDTEAFF. Here the CDR3 DNA reads TGCAGCGTTGATTCCCAGGGTGACACTGAAGCTTTCTTT.

This rearrangement joins TRBV18 to TRBJ2-7; 7 nucleotides line up with TRBD1. In germline, CDR1 is KGHSH, CDR2 LQKENI. The CDR3 loop spans 16 amino acids. Germline trimming cut 3 bases from V and 6 bases from J; bases unmatched to any gene: 14. DNA for the CDR3: TGTGCCAGCTCACCCCTCCGGGACAGAGTTACAGGCGAGCAGTACTTC. It translates to CASSPLRDRVTGEQYF.

This chain joins TRBV28 and TRBJ2-1; 9 bases agree with TRBD2. CDR1 MDHEN and CDR2 SYDVKM come from the germline V gene. V gave up 3 bases and J gave up 3 bases; unmatched junction bases: 9. CDR3 length: 17 amino acids. The CDR3 nucleotides read TGTGCCAGCAGTTTCCAGATAGCGGGGGCCGTCTACAATGAGCAGTTCTTC. This sequence encodes CASSFQIAGAVYNEQFF.

The V and J genes are TRBV28 and TRBJ2-7, with 7 bases fitting TRBD2. Germline V lookup: CDR1 MDHEN, CDR2 SYDVKM. This CDR3 is built from 15 residues. With 7 bases clipped from V and 5 bases from J, the junction kept 14 bases outside the gene matches. The CDR3 loop reads CASIRSGGRSDEQYF. DNA for the CDR3: TGTGCCAGCATTAGGTCGGGGGGACGGTCGGACGAGCAGTACTTC.

The chain uses TRBV9 and TRBJ1-1, with D unclear. Germline-derived CDR1 and CDR2 are SGDLS and YYNGEE. The CDR3 covers 15 residues. The V end lost 3 bases, the J end lost 5 bases, and 17 bases lay between the germline ends. DNA of the CDR3: TGTGCCAGCAGCGCGTTAGGGATCGGGAAAACTGAAGCTTTCTTT. Amino acid sequence: CASSALGIGKTEAFF. The full variable domain, completed using reference TRBV9 and TRBJ1-1, is DSGVTQTPKHLITATGQRVTLRCSPRSGDLSVYWYQQSLDQGLQFLIQYYNGEERAKGNILERFSAQQFPDLHSELNLSSLELGDSALYFCASSALGIGKTEAFFGQGTRLTVV.

V is TRBV5-5 and J is TRBJ2-1; 13 bases agree with TRBD2. The junction had 14 bases not matched to a gene; V was cut back by 1 base and J by 4 bases. Germline loops: CDR1 SGHKS, CDR2 YYEKEE (reference sequence). The CDR3 totals 20 residues. The CDR3 spells CASSLPGTSGVLSLYNEQFF. CDR3 nucleotide sequence: TGTGCCAGCAGCTTGCCCGGGACTAGCGGGGTATTGTCCCTATACAATGAGCAGTTCTTC.

The chain uses TRBV18 and TRBJ2-7; 8 positions agree with TRBD2. Per germline, CDR1 KGHSH and CDR2 LQKENI. The CDR3 covers 16 residues. V gave up 6 bases and J gave up 4 bases; unmatched junction bases: 14. The CDR3 loop reads CASSPQSSGTSYEQYF. In DNA, the CDR3 is TGTGCCAGCTCCCCTCAAAGTAGCGGGACTTCTTACGAGCAGTACTTC.

CDR3 region: CASTINRNSNGYTF. The DNA of the CDR3 is TGTGCCAGCACCATCAACAGGAATAGCAATGGCTACACCTTC. The chain carries TRBV6-5 and TRBJ1-2, with D possibly TRBD1 on 5 matching bases. The CDR3 is 14 amino acids. Germline CDR1 reads MNHEY; CDR2 reads SVGAGI. V was shortened by 7 bases and J by 6 bases, with 18 bases between the two germline ends.

This chain links TRBV9 with TRBJ1-2; possible D gene TRBD1, 6 bases. The V end was cut by 3 bases, the J end by 1 base, with 16 bases between. CDR1 and CDR2 (germline): SGDLS, YYNGEE. CDR3 length: 16 amino acids. This chain's CDR3 is CASSGGSDSRNYGYTF. CDR3 coding DNA: TGTGCCAGCAGCGGGGGGTCGGACAGTCGTAACTATGGCTACACCTTC.

The V and J genes are TRBV5-1 and TRBJ2-5; D gene ambiguous. The germline V gene encodes CDR1 SGHRS and CDR2 YFSETQ. The CDR3 is 15 residues long. The V end lost 1 base, the J end lost 5 bases, and 15 bases lay between the germline ends. The CDR3 nucleotides read TGCGCCAGCAGCTTGTTGCTTCTAGACGGGGAGACCCAGTACTTC. This translates into CASSLLLLDGETQYF.

The chain combines TRBV6-6 with TRBJ2-1; no firm D call. The CDR3 covers 11 residues. Trimming left V 5 bases short and J 10 bases short, with 9 bases between. Germline-derived CDR1 and CDR2 are MNHNY and SVGAGI (reference sequence). This chain's CDR3 is CASSPTEEQFF. The CDR3 nucleotides are TGTGCCAGCAGTCCCACAGAAGAGCAGTTCTTC.

The chain carries TRBV27 and TRBJ2-7; 9 bases align to TRBD1. The CDR3 is made up of 15 amino acids. With V trimmed by 5 bases and J by 4 bases, 9 bases remained unmatched. The germline V gene encodes CDR1 MNHEY and CDR2 SMNVEV (reference sequence). The CDR3, as DNA: TGTGCCAGCAGTATTCCGGGACAGGGAATTTACGAGCAGTACTTC. Protein: CASSIPGQGIYEQYF.

The rearrangement uses TRBV15 and TRBJ1-2; possibly TRBD1 for D (6 bases). There are 14 residues in the CDR3. Germline lookup yields CDR1 LNHNV and CDR2 YYDKDF (reference sequence). V shed 0 bases and J shed 8 bases, with 13 bases lying between them. The CDR3, as DNA: TGTGCCACCAGCAGAGAAGGTGCAGGGGACGGCTACACCTTC. Translated, it gives CATSREGAGDGYTF.

The chain carries TRBV5-1 and TRBJ2-1; 9 bases align to TRBD2. V shed 5 bases, J shed 4 bases, and the junction held 13 bases outside the gene matches. This CDR3 is 17 amino acids long. Germline V gene data show CDR1 as SGHRS and CDR2 as YFSETQ. The CDR3 spells CASSSLSAGGFYNEQFF. CDR3 in DNA: TGCGCCAGCAGTTCCCTTTCGGCGGGAGGGTTTTACAATGAGCAGTTCTTC.

The chain couples TRBV7-8 to TRBJ2-7; 8 bases align to TRBD2. V lost 5 bases and J lost 5; bases outside the gene matches: 14. Per the germline V gene, CDR1 is SGHVS and CDR2 is FQNEAQ. The CDR3 is 16 amino acids. CDR3 amino acids: CASSPASGGAIDEQYF. The DNA for the CDR3 is TGTGCCAGCAGCCCTGCTTCGGGGGGGGCGATTGACGAGCAGTACTTC.